The clone carrying this T cell receptor beta chain was recorded a few times. Its antigen is currently unknown. This record belongs to a study of T cell repertoires in cytomegalovirus infection. Looking at the study overall: Through public TCR beta signatures, both CMV infection and matching HLA type were indicated.

One entry per CDR3 protein, called by TCRdb with MiXCR from the reads. The data show 450,000 to 600,000 distinct CDR3 sequences, approximately 40% seen once. The receptor's source is a human donor in good health (CMV status not recorded). Some clones in this sample may be carry-over from other donors' samples. Sequenced material: cultured PBMCs, taken from culture after CMV antigen stimulation.

The CDR3 loop reads CASSPWGKNTEAFF. In DNA, the CDR3 is TGTGCCAGCAGCCCCTGGGGGAAGAACACTGAAGCTTTCTTT. This rearrangement joins TRBV7-2 to TRBJ1-1; TRBD1 is a possible D gene (5 bases). V lost 5 bases and J 1 base, leaving 11 bases between the germline ends. This CDR3 contains 14 residues. Looked up from germline, CDR1 is SGHTA and CDR2 is FQGNSA.